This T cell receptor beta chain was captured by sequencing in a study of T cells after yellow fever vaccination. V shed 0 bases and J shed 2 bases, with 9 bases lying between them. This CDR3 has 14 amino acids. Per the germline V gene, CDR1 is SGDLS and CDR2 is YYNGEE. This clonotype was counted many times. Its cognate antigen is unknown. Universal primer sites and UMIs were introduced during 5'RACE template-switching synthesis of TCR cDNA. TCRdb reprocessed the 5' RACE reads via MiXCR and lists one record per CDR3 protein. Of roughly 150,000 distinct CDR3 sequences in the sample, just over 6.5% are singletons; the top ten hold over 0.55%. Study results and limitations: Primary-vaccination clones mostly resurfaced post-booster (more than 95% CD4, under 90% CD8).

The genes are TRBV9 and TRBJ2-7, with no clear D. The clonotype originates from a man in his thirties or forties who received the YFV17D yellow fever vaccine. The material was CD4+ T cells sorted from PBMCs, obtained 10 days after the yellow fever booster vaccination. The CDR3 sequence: CASSVGHQAYEQYF. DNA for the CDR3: TGTGCCAGCAGCGTAGGGCATCAAGCCTACGAGCAGTACTTC.